Below, 2 T cell receptor beta chains from the same sample are listed, as sequenced in a study of beta chain features in type 1 diabetes. What was sequenced were expressed TCRB transcripts, since all of the isolated RNA had been reverse transcribed. TCRdb's table, derived via immunoSEQ multiplex PCR, lists solely in-frame clones and lacks some. The sample holds hundreds of thousands of clones, more than 12% seen once. Study-wide results and limits: There was a moderate but significant shortening of TCRB CDR3s in all four CD4+ subsets of Type 1 diabetes patients.

No antigen is known for these receptors. Sequencing used naive CD4+ T cells from blood. These receptors were obtained from a man between 18 and 29 years old with type 1 diabetes.

This clone turned up a few times. The rearrangement uses TRBV7-2 and TRBJ1-5; TRBD1 might be the D (6 bases). V gave up 2 bases and J gave up 3 bases, with 14 bases separating them. Per germline, CDR1 SGHTA and CDR2 FQGNSA. The CDR3 is 16 residues long. Written as DNA, the CDR3 is TGTGCCAGCAGCTTAAGCGGGGGCTACGCCAATCAGCCCCAGCATTTT. Translated, it gives CASSLSGGYANQPQHF.

This clone showed up just a few times. The rearrangement uses TRBV6-5 and TRBJ2-6, with D uncertain. The germline V and J ends were trimmed by 0 bases and 1 base, with 7 bases remaining between them. Germline assignment: CDR1 MNHEY and CDR2 SVGAGI. The CDR3 has 16 residues. The CDR3 loop reads CASSYSFGSGANVLTF. CDR3 sequence (DNA): TGTGCCAGCAGTTACTCTTTTGGTTCTGGGGCCAACGTCCTGACTTTC.